This entry concerns a single T cell receptor beta chain. The antigen it binds to is not known. Within one base of it there is no much larger clone, and no base qualities were kept. Healthy HIV-negative adults with no recently reported acute infections or vaccinations were included as donors. Every donor was a Caucasian adult living in Nashville, Tennessee, USA. Magnetic negative selection was used to enrich CD4+ T cells, after which naive cells were positively selected on CD45RA and the negative fraction became the memory subset. After blood collection by leukapheresis, PBMCs were isolated using Ficoll-Histopaque density gradient centrifugation and then cryopreserved in the vapor phase of liquid nitrogen. Purity and quantity of every magnetically sorted T cell population were checked by analytical flow cytometry. Genomic DNA was isolated from each sorted fraction and quantified by UV absorbance on a Nanodrop 2000c.

This specimen belongs to a study of shared clonotypes between healthy human individuals (dated by TCRdb to the early 2020s). Describing the broader study: Three men and a couple of women, aged 18 to 49 years, made up the cohort. Leukapheresis yielded between about 0.94 and 9.5 billion PBMCs per donor. For each donor, CD4 naive and CD4 memory were each run on three plates, CD8 naive on two plates, and CD8 memory on one plate. To estimate repertoire size and how much clonotype sharing occurs between individuals, the study deeply sequenced the blood TCR repertoires of a handful of healthy adults. To increase sequencing depth and limit assay-specific biases, different laboratories used diverse techniques to prepare libraries and sequence TCR repertoires.

V is shortened by 1 base, J by 16 bases, and the region joining them spans 10 bases. The CDR3 starts with the cysteine, ends with the phenylalanine, and has 11 residues. The entry retains the CDR3 DNA only, 33 bases that are in frame from base 1. Looking up the germline V gene yields CDR1 WSHSY and CDR2 SAAADI. Using the deep immunoSEQ assay, multiplex PCR amplified TCR CDR3 regions from genomic DNA. Genomic DNA extracted from each cell subset was distributed evenly over all wells of several immunoSEQ 96-well plates, and each plate served as one replicate. For sorted subsets, each replicate PCR was loaded with 200 to 250 ng genomic DNA, equivalent to 30,000 or so T cell genomes. The purified libraries were quantified using a Qubit 3.0 fluorometer, sized with a Bioanalyzer 2100, and then quantified again using the KAPA Library Quantification kit. A separate single-read 150-cycle Illumina NextSeq 550 flow cell was used to sequence each immunoSEQ 96-well plate. Per the source publication's procedure: Because the immunoSEQ output included only junctional sequences and no quality scores, the filtering could not be the same as the filtering used for full-length reads. To assign V/J genes and CDR3, sequences were annotated using PyIR, a Python wrapper for IgBLAST v1.9, with IMGT germline references. Any read was removed if the V/J assignment was weak (E-value above 1e-6), the CDR3 was missing, or the read contained stop codons, out-of-frame junctions, or ambiguous translated residues. V3J clonotypes were defined as sequences sharing the same inferred V gene, J gene, and CDR3 amino acid sequence. The percentage overlap between two repertoires was calculated by dividing the number of shared unique clonotypes by the size of the smaller repertoire. Richness of each repertoire was evaluated using RTK rarefaction, the Chao1 estimator, and Recon v2.1 estimates of unobserved clonotypes. Generation probabilities were computed with OLGA for all TCRbeta clonotypes obtained by the gDNA method from four donors. What TCRdb holds here is the immuneACCESS table cut down to in-frame rearrangements. Part of the clones is not present; checked against another copy, under half of the missing clones reflect an unresolved V gene, and the others are unexplained. That table is the source of V, J and clone size, and D and trimming were worked out from the DNA. The table for this sample lists 2 million to 2.5 million clones; about 92% of them were counted only once. The ten largest clones take up 0.39% of the sample.

Paper-wide results and their limitations: Naive subsets generally had larger estimated clonotype richness than memory subsets. Sampling was limited to blood, and TCR repertoires in tissue likely differ from TCR repertoires in blood. Higher generation probabilities were observed for clonotypes shared by all four sorted-subset donors than for non-shared clonotypes. Because the study included a small number of donors, the genetic and exposure-history diversity represented was limited. Pairwise subsampling indicated that sequencing depth was expected to affect the degree of clonotype sharing among donors. Even with the large sequencing depth, rarefaction of the sorted-subset datasets indicated that sequencing was incomplete. Across a handful of donors, about 5% of naive CD4, approximately 4% of naive CD8, 2% to 2.5% of memory CD4, and under 0.45% of memory CD8 clonotypes were shared.

The specimen was naive CD4+ T cells from PBMCs. In light of the paper, this sample's cell subset or site label describes: CD45RA+ positively selected. The chain joins TRBV10-2 to TRBJ1-4, and perhaps TRBD1 as D gene, on 5 matching bases. The sequence was obtained from a man younger than 35 in good health. Some clones in this sample may be carry-over from other donors' samples. The DNA reads as follows: TGCGCCAGCAGTGAGTTACGGGGCTGGTTTTTT. This yields the protein CASSELRGWFF.